Included here is one T cell receptor beta chain sequence, with context. TCRdb called the 5' RACE reads again in MiXCR, with one record for every CDR3 protein. The sample holds hundreds of thousands of distinct CDR3 sequences, under 30% seen once. The sample comes from a study of T-cell memory formation after mild COVID-19. The V end was cut by 5 bases, the J end by 2 bases, with 19 bases between. Germline loops: CDR1 MNHEY, CDR2 SMNVEV (reference sequence). This CDR3 contains 18 residues. This clonotype was obtained from an adult woman who had mild COVID-19 (a few samples of this study predate the infection). Cell type and time point are not known. Sequencing input: PBMCs or a T cell subset sorted from them (not recorded which). The gene calls are TRBV27 and TRBJ2-6; D is perhaps TRBD1 (7 bases). The CDR3 nucleotides read TGTGCCAGCAGTCCGTCGACAGGGCGGGGTGCTGGGGCCAACGTCCTGACTTTC. As protein: CASSPSTGRGAGANVLTF.